The following is a T cell receptor beta chain sequence with its context. These data are taken from a study of blood T cell repertoires in COVID-19. Study-level background: Sites in the United States, Italy and Spain provided acute and convalescent COVID-19 samples.

This CDR3 region has 15 residues. Germline CDR1 and CDR2: SGHNT and YYREEE (reference sequence). The V and J ends lost 0 bases and 4 bases, in that order; junction bases with no gene match: 2. TCRdb keeps only in-frame clones here, not all; method: immunoSEQ multiplex PCR. The data show about 200,000 clones, about 84% seen once. Sequencing used PBMCs or T cells enriched from blood (not recorded which). The source is a woman aged 40 to 50 with acute COVID-19. This chain connects TRBV5-4 to TRBJ2-5, with TRBD1 matching over 11 bases. The CDR3 DNA is TGTGCCAGCAGCTTGGGGACAGGGGGCGCAGAGACCCAGTACTTC. Translated, it gives CASSLGTGGAETQYF.